The clone carrying this T cell receptor (beta chain) turned up a few times. The sample originates from a study of blood T cell repertoires in COVID-19. Study summary: Acute and convalescent COVID-19 samples came from the United States, Italy and Spain. Sample material is recorded as cDNA or gDNA derived from T cells, B-cell-depleted T cells, or PBMCs.

V lost 0 bases and J lost 8, with 5 bases in between. The CDR3 runs 12 residues. Looked up from germline, CDR1 is LGHNT and CDR2 is FRNRAP. Produced via immunoSEQ multiplex PCR; TCRdb's table is partial and in-frame only. In the table there are 300,000 to 350,000 clones, around 90% of which are singletons. The clonotype originates from a man aged 18 to 29 with active or convalescent COVID-19. Sequenced material: peripheral blood. V and J are TRBV12-5 and TRBJ2-1; D remains unclear. CDR3 in amino acids: CASGLVLDEQFF. The CDR3 DNA follows: TGTGCTAGTGGTTTGGTACTCGATGAGCAGTTCTTC.